This TCR beta chain is from a study of blood T cell repertoires in COVID-19 (dated by TCRdb to the early 2020s). Background for the entire study: Samples from collaborators originated in the United States, Italy and Spain and spanned both the acute and convalescent phases of COVID-19. The prospective study material was composed of cDNA or gDNA derived from T cells, B-cell-depleted T cells, or PBMCs. The dataset comprised deeply sampled blood TCRbeta repertoires from subjects exposed to, actively infected with, or recovered from COVID-19. The repertoires were made available in a free public database intended to serve as a resource for research on the immune response to SARS-CoV-2. The samples were drawn from the first 160 participants of the ongoing ImmuneRACE study and from 1,200 or so subjects provided by 6 global collaborators. A de-identified subject ID, COVID-19 status, age in years and sex were almost always included in the sample metadata. HLA class I and class II types, where available, came from metadata supplied by the sample provider rather than from assay-based typing.

TCRbeta CDR3 regions were amplified from genomic DNA by means of the immunoSEQ Assay, a bias-controlled multiplex PCR. As for the authors' bioinformatics: The number of nucleated cells in each sample was estimated by amplification of reference gene primers within the assay. To quantify the absolute abundance of each unique TCRbeta CDR3 rearrangement, sequence reads were collapsed and filtered. For each sample, productive Simpson clonality was calculated by taking the square root of Simpson's diversity index across productive rearrangements. TCRdb's version of the immuneACCESS table is confined to in-frame rearrangements and falls short of the full clone set. An unresolved V gene accounts for under half of the shortfall where checked; the remainder is of unknown origin. V and J calls and clone size are as listed in that table; D and trimming were resolved from the DNA. The table for this sample lists roughly 38,000 clones; roughly 80% of them were counted only once. Roughly 1.7% of the sample belongs to the ten largest clones.

One collaborating source in Seattle enrolled patients during active infection and followed them longitudinally through the course of disease. Whole blood was collected in K2EDTA tubes by collaborating institutions according to the institutions' own protocols. For TCRbeta analysis, collaborator samples were shipped as frozen whole blood, as isolated PBMCs, or as DNA extracted from either sample type. On this clone itself: Its binding antigen is unknown. There are no base qualities to consult, and no much larger clone falls within one base.

Study-wide findings and limitations: Clinical and demographic metadata were provided uncurated, with the amount varying by source and participant.

Its CDR3 holds 16 amino acids, cysteine through phenylalanine. Just the 48-base CDR3 DNA is kept, in frame starting at base 1. Trimmed from V: 4 bases; trimmed from J: 2 bases; junction bases lacking a gene match: 10. The origin of this receptor is a man in his 60s with COVID-19, enrolled during active disease. The chain is assembled from TRBV23-1 and TRBJ2-5; 7 of the junction bases match TRBD1. TRBV23-1 is identified as an open reading frame with a role that is uncertain. Sequencing was performed on peripheral blood. The CDR3 protein: CASSRGDRLFQETQYF. The DNA reads TGCGCCAGCAGTCGAGGGGACAGACTTTTTCAAGAGACCCAGTACTTC.